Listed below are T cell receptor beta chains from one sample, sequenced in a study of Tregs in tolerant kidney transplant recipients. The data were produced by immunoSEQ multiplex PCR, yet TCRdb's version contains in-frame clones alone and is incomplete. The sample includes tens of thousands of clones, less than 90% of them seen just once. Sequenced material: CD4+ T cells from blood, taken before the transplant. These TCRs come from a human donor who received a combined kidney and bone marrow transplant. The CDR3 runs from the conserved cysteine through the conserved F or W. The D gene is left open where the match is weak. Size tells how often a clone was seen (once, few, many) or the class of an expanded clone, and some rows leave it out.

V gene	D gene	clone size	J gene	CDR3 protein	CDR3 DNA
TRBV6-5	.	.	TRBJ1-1	CASAGGPFEAFF	TGTGCCAGCGCGGGAGGTCCATTTGAAGCTTTCTTT
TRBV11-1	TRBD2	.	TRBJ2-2	CASSLAGLAGGPNTGELFF	TGTGCCAGCAGCTTAGCTGGACTAGCGGGAGGGCCGAACACCGGGGAGCTGTTTTTT
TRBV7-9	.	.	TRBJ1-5	CASSDAGRGGTNQPQHF	TGTGCCAGCAGCGACGCTGGACGCGGGGGGACAAATCAGCCCCAGCATTTT
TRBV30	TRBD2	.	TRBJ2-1	CAWSRLAGRNEQFF	TGTGCCTGGAGCAGACTAGCGGGAAGGAATGAGCAGTTCTTC
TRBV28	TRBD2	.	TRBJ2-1	CASRLAEYNEQFF	TGTGCCAGCAGGCTAGCGGAATACAATGAGCAGTTCTTC
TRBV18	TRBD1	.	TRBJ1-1	CASSPLGQALENTEAFF	TGTGCCAGCTCACCACTCGGACAGGCGTTGGAGAACACTGAAGCTTTCTTT
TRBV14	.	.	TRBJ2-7	CASSQVSVEQYF	TGTGCCAGCAGCCAAGTTTCGGTCGAGCAGTACTTC
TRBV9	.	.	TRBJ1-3	CASSGRTGNTIYF	TGTGCCAGCAGCGGCAGAACTGGAAACACCATATATTTT
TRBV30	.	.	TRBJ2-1	CAWSAGTPGNEQFF	TGTGCCTGGAGTGCAGGTACCCCGGGGAATGAGCAGTTCTTC
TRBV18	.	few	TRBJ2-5	CASSPDRLETQYF	TGTGCCAGCTCACCGGACAGACTGGAGACCCAGTACTTC
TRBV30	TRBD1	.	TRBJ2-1	CAWSVGEWRQGIYNEQFF	TGTGCCTGGAGTGTGGGGGAATGGAGACAGGGGATCTACAATGAGCAGTTCTTC
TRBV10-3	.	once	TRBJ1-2	CAISELPDYGYTF	TGTGCCATCAGTGAGTTGCCAGATTATGGCTACACCTTC
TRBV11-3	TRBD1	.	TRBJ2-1	CASSSATGRSYNEQFF	TGTGCCAGCAGCTCAGCGACAGGGCGCTCCTACAATGAGCAGTTCTTC
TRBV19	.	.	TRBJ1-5	CASSLRGVQDQPQHF	TGTGCCAGTAGCCTACGGGGGGTCCAGGATCAGCCCCAGCATTTT
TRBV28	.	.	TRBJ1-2	CASSLTGSGYGYTF	TGTGCCAGCAGTTTAACGGGTTCCGGCTATGGCTACACCTTC
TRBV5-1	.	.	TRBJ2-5	CASSLGPSKVETQYF	TGCGCCAGCAGCCTTGGGCCCTCCAAGGTAGAGACCCAGTACTTC
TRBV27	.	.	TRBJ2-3	CASSFRGYPLSTDTQYF	TGTGCCAGCAGTTTTAGGGGATACCCACTTTCCACAGATACGCAGTATTTT
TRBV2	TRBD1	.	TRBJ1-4	CASSEDRGHEKLFF	TGTGCCAGCAGTGAGGACAGGGGGCATGAAAAACTGTTTTTT
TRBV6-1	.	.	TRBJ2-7	CASSKDTRGFSYEQYF	TGTGCCAGCAGTAAAGATACCAGGGGTTTCTCCTACGAGCAGTACTTC
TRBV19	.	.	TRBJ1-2	CASSIKGAEGYTF	TGTGCCAGTAGTATAAAAGGGGCGGAAGGCTACACCTTC
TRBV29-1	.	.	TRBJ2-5	CSVGTAQETQYF	TGCAGCGTTGGGACAGCCCAAGAGACCCAGTACTTC
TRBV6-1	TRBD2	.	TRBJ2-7	CASSEGLAGAVSEQYF	TGTGCCAGCAGTGAGGGACTAGCGGGAGCAGTGAGCGAGCAGTACTTC
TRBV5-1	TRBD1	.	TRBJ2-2	CASSAGGSSDTGELFF	TGCGCCAGCAGCGCAGGGGGCTCGTCGGACACCGGGGAGCTGTTTTTT
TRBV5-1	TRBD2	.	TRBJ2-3	CASSLAGTRPDTQYF	TGCGCCAGCAGCTTGGCCGGGACTAGGCCAGATACGCAGTATTTT
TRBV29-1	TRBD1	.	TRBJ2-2	CSGHRGSNTGELFF	TGCAGCGGCCACAGGGGTTCGAACACCGGGGAGCTGTTTTTT
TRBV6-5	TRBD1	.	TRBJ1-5	CASRQGSQPQHF	TGTGCCAGCAGACAGGGGTCTCAGCCCCAGCATTTT
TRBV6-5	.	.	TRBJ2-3	CASSYAASTDTQYF	TGTGCCAGCAGTTACGCAGCGAGCACAGATACGCAGTATTTT
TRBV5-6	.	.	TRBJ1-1	CASTIEGVLEAFF	TGTGCCAGCACCATAGAGGGGGTGTTGGAAGCTTTCTTT